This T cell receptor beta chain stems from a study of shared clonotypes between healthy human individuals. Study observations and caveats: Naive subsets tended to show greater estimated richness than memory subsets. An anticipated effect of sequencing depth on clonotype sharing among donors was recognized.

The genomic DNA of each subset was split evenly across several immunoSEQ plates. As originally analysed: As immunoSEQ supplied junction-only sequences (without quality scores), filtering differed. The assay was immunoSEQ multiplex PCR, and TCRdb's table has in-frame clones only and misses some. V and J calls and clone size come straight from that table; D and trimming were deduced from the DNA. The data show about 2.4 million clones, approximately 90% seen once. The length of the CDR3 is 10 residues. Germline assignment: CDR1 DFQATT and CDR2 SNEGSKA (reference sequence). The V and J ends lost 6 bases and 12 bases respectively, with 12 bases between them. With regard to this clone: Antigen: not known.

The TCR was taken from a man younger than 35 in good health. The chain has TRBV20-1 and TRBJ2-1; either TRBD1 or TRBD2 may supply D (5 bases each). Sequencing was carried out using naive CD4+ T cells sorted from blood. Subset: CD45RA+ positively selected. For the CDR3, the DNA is TGCAGTGCCCTGCTTGGGGGGCAGTTCTTC. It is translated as CSALLGGQFF.